These 26 T cell receptor beta chains originate from one sample sequenced in a study of T cells in Graves' hyperthyroidism and ophthalmopathy. Regions amplified from RNA transcripts were the TCR beta CDR3 regions. Carried out on the TCR CDR3, a first-round RT-PCR used the HTBI primer set. TCRdb fed the multiplex PCR reads into MiXCR, producing one record per CDR3 protein. The repertoire consists of more than 350,000 distinct CDR3 sequences, with around 15% occurring once and the leading ten covering approximately 19%. The sample comprised blood. Receptor source: a woman aged 60 to 75 with Graves' ophthalmopathy.

This clonotype was observed many times. The V call is TRBV19, the J call TRBJ1-5; 8 bases line up with TRBD1. The CDR3 extends over 16 amino acids. With V trimmed by 1 base and J by 2 bases, 4 bases remained unmatched. Looked up from germline, CDR1 is LNHDA and CDR2 is SQIVND (reference sequence). The CDR3 DNA sequence: TGTGCCAGTAGTATAGGTACGACAGGGGGCAATCAGCCCCAGCATTTT. Protein: CASSIGTTGGNQPQHF.

This clonotype showed up many times. The genes are TRBV3-1 and TRBJ2-1; tentative D call: TRBD2 (6 bases). Germline CDR1 reads LGHDT; CDR2 reads YNNKEL (reference sequence). This CDR3 is built from 15 residues. V lost 1 base and J 2 bases, leaving 9 bases between the germline ends. In DNA form, the CDR3 reads TGTGCCAGCAGCCAAGTAGTAGCGGCCTACAATGAGCAGTTCTTC. It is translated as CASSQVVAAYNEQFF.

J is TRBJ1-6 and V is TRBV27, with 7 nucleotides matching TRBD1. Germline V CDR1 and CDR2: MNHEY, SMNVEV (reference sequence). Trimming cost V 1 base and J 9 bases; bases outside gene matches: 6. CDR3 length equals 15 residues. CDR3 protein: CASSLLGTVGSPLHF. Here the CDR3 DNA reads TGTGCCAGCAGTTTATTAGGGACAGTAGGTTCACCCCTCCACTTT.

This clonotype was counted at least ten times. The gene calls are TRBV6-1 and TRBJ1-1; weak D call: TRBD1 (5 bases). The CDR3 runs to 13 residues. Germline V gene data show CDR1 as MNHNS and CDR2 as SASEGT. Trimming pared 5 bases from V and 8 bases from J, leaving 15 bases between. CDR3: CASSRPRPGEAFF. The CDR3 DNA follows: TGTGCCAGCAGTCGCCCAAGGCCAGGGGAAGCTTTCTTT.

This clonotype was detected many times. J is TRBJ2-1 and V is TRBV12-3 or TRBV12-4; the match to TRBD2 covers 7 bases. V dropped 6 bases and J dropped 2; count of bases not matched to a gene: 7. The CDR3 is 15 amino acids. The CDR3 loop reads CASRPSGQPYNEQFF. The CDR3 region has the DNA TGTGCCAGCAGACCTAGCGGCCAACCCTACAATGAGCAGTTCTTC.

This clonotype was found many times. The chain has TRBV28 and TRBJ2-1; D is uncertain. This CDR3 has 12 amino acids. V was cut by 2 bases and J by 8 bases, with 7 bases left in between. Germline V lookup: CDR1 MDHEN, CDR2 SYDVKM. CDR3 in DNA: TGTGCCAGCAGTTTAGGGAAGGATGAGCAGTTCTTC. It specifies CASSLGKDEQFF.

There are many counts of this clonotype. The chain recombines TRBV28 with TRBJ2-5; tentatively, D is TRBD2 (5 bases). This CDR3 is built from 13 residues. V was pared by 3 bases and J by 3 bases, with 8 bases between. Germline V gene sequence: CDR1 MDHEN, CDR2 SYDVKM. In DNA, the CDR3 is TGTGCCAGCAGTTTCAGCGGAGAAGAGACCCAGTACTTC. Encoded protein: CASSFSGEETQYF. Full variable domain (outside the CDR3, taken from reference TRBV28 and TRBJ2-5): DVKVTQSSRYLVKRTGEKVFLECVQDMDHENMFWYRQDPGLGLRLIYFSYDVKMKEKGDIPEGYSVSREKKERFSLILESASTNQTSMYLCASSFSGEETQYFGPGTRLLVL.

This clonotype showed up many times. This chain links TRBV12-5 with TRBJ1-2; possible D gene TRBD1, 6 bases. V gave up 6 bases and J gave up 0 bases, with 11 bases separating them. Germline assignment: CDR1 LGHNT and CDR2 FRNRAP. This CDR3 contains 14 residues. CDR3 nucleotides: TGTGCTAGTGGGACAGGAGCTTCTAACTATGGCTACACCTTC. It codes for CASGTGASNYGYTF.

This clonotype was observed at least ten times. This chain links TRBV12-5 with TRBJ2-1; 9 nucleotides align to TRBD1. The CDR3 loop spans 15 amino acids. The V segment lost 4 bases and the J segment 6 bases; nucleotides outside the gene matches: 7. Germline values: CDR1 LGHNT, CDR2 FRNRAP. The DNA of the CDR3 is TGTGCTAGTGGTTCCCCCGGGACAGGGACCAATGAGCAGTTCTTC. Translation gives CASGSPGTGTNEQFF.

This clonotype turned up a few times. The genes are TRBV30 and TRBJ1-5, with D hard to call. The CDR3 extends over 13 amino acids. Per the germline V gene, CDR1 is GTSNPN and CDR2 is SVGIG (reference sequence). V lost 0 bases and J 6 bases, leaving 9 bases between the germline ends. CDR3 protein: CAWSVRPGQPQHF. The CDR3 nucleotides read TGTGCCTGGAGTGTCCGACCGGGTCAGCCCCAGCATTTT. The variable domain in full, with the rest retrieved from reference TRBV30 and TRBJ1-5, is SQTIHQWPATLVQPVGSPLSLECTVEGTSNPNLYWYRQAAGRGLQLLFYSVGIGQISSEVPQNLSASRPQDRQFILSSKKLLLSDSGFYLCAWSVRPGQPQHFGDGTRLSIL.

This clonotype was seen ten or more times. This rearrangement joins TRBV24-1 to TRBJ2-7; D gene uncertain. This CDR3 contains 14 residues. V was trimmed by 3 bases and J by 2 bases, leaving 10 bases between them. Germline loops: CDR1 KGHDR, CDR2 SFDVKD. Here the CDR3 reads CATSDSVYPYEQYF. CDR3 bases: TGTGCCACCAGTGATAGCGTTTACCCCTACGAGCAGTACTTC.

There are a few counts of this clonotype. The rearrangement joins TRBV12-3 or TRBV12-4 to TRBJ2-1; 14 nucleotides align to TRBD2. J gave up 8 bases and V 5 bases, and 17 bases lay outside the gene matches. This CDR3 has 19 amino acids. CDR3 DNA sequence: TGTGCCAGCAGTCCTACAGGCCCCCTGGGACTAGCGGGAGTCGATGAGCAGTTCTTC. It encodes CASSPTGPLGLAGVDEQFF.

This clonotype has ten or more counts. V usage is TRBV5-8 and J usage is TRBJ2-4; D may be TRBD1 (6 bases). The V gene lost 0 bases and the J gene lost 8 bases, with 9 bases spanning the gap. The CDR3 is 13 amino acids. Germline V gives CDR1 SGHTS, CDR2 YDEGEE. CDR3 in amino acids: CASSLDRADIQYF. The CDR3 DNA is TGTGCCAGCAGCTTGGACAGGGCGGACATTCAGTACTTC.

This clonotype was observed many times. This chain joins TRBV2 and TRBJ2-5; 7 positions agree with TRBD2. The CDR3 consists of 15 residues. The germline gives CDR1 SNHLY, CDR2 FYNNEI. J was trimmed by 4 bases and V by 6 bases; bases with no gene match: 11. The CDR3 protein is CASSAGGFRGETQYF. The DNA for the CDR3 is TGTGCCAGCAGCGCCGGGGGGTTTAGGGGAGAGACCCAGTACTTC.

Concerning this clonotype itself: A clone one base away is much larger, so this may be a read error. The rearrangement links TRBV5-1 to TRBJ2-3; D not resolved. V lost 0 bases, J lost 2 bases, and 10 bases lay in between. Germline V gene lookup returns CDR1 SGHRS and CDR2 YFSETQ. The CDR3 is made up of 15 amino acids. In DNA, the CDR3 is TGCGCCAGCAGCTTGGGAGGCCTGATCACAGATACGCAGTATTTT. It encodes CASSLGGLITDTQYF.

This clonotype was found many times. This chain connects TRBV2 to TRBJ1-6; no clear D. This CDR3 contains 13 residues. The germline gives CDR1 SNHLY, CDR2 FYNNEI. Between the trimmed V and J ends, which lost 2 bases and 7 bases, there was a span of 6 bases. CDR3 sequence (DNA): TGTGCCAGCAGTGAACTCTTGAATTCACCCCTCCACTTT. Protein: CASSELLNSPLHF.

This chain connects TRBV6-5 to TRBJ1-5; D is unclear. CDR1 MNHEY and CDR2 SVGAGI come from the germline V gene. Trimming left V 2 bases short and J 7 bases short, with 9 bases between. This CDR3 has 13 amino acids. The CDR3 region is CASSYEGRQPQHF. The CDR3 nucleotides read TGTGCCAGCAGTTACGAAGGGCGCCAGCCCCAGCATTTT.

This clonotype appeared a few times. V usage is TRBV6-1 and J usage is TRBJ2-2; D possibly corresponds to TRBD2 (8 bases). V lost 7 bases and J lost 6, with 21 bases in between. CDR3 length: 16 amino acids. CDR1 and CDR2 from the germline V gene are MNHNS and SASEGT. This CDR3 reads CASTFPGGRGPGELFF. The CDR3 DNA is TGTGCCAGCACCTTCCCGGGAGGGAGGGGGCCCGGGGAGCTGTTTTTT.

CDR3 sequence reads: CSARGRGETEAFF. In DNA, the CDR3 is TGCAGTGCTAGGGGCAGGGGAGAGACTGAAGCTTTCTTT. This chain connects TRBV20-1 to TRBJ1-1, with D perhaps matching TRBD1 (6 bases). The CDR3 covers 13 residues. The V gene lost 3 bases and the J gene lost 5 bases, with 13 bases spanning the gap. Germline assignment: CDR1 DFQATT and CDR2 SNEGSKA (reference sequence).

This clonotype was observed at least ten times. The chain has TRBV5-1 and TRBJ2-7, with 10 bases that match TRBD1. The germline gives CDR1 SGHRS, CDR2 YFSETQ. V shed 0 bases, J shed 6 bases, and the junction held 6 bases outside the gene matches. This CDR3 is 15 amino acids long. The CDR3 is CASSLAGTGASEQYF. As DNA, the CDR3 is TGCGCCAGCAGCTTGGCGGGGACAGGGGCCTCCGAGCAGTACTTC.

The DNA for the CDR3 is TGTGCCAGCAGCTTCTACAGAGCTAGCAATCAGCCCCAGCATTTT. Protein sequence: CASSFYRASNQPQHF. The chain combines TRBV27 with TRBJ1-5; D not certain. Trimming removed 6 bases from V and 0 bases from J, with 12 bases in between. The CDR3 covers 15 residues. Germline V lookup: CDR1 MNHEY, CDR2 SMNVEV (reference sequence).

In its sample, this clonotype was seen many times. This sequence joins TRBV3-1 and TRBJ2-1, with 11 nucleotides matching TRBD2. CDR1 and CDR2 from the germline V gene are LGHDT and YNNKEL (reference sequence). The V segment lost 6 bases and the J segment 2 bases; nucleotides outside the gene matches: 6. This CDR3 is built from 16 residues. For the CDR3, the DNA is TGTGCCAGCAGGTCAACTAGCGGGAGACCCTACAATGAGCAGTTCTTC. Amino acid sequence: CASRSTSGRPYNEQFF.

This chain connects TRBV20-1 to TRBJ2-2; perhaps TRBD2 as D (6 bases). CDR1 and CDR2 (germline): DFQATT, SNEGSKA (reference sequence). Trimming shortened V by 3 bases and J by 2 bases, and 10 bases separated the two germline ends. This CDR3 spans 14 amino acids. The CDR3 here is CSASRGKNTGELFF. The CDR3 DNA reads TGCAGTGCTAGCCGCGGGAAAAACACCGGGGAGCTGTTTTTT.

V is TRBV12-5 and J is TRBJ1-1, with D possibly being TRBD1 (5 bases). V was shortened by 1 base and J by 4 bases, with 7 bases between the two germline ends. Germline assignment: CDR1 LGHNT and CDR2 FRNRAP. The CDR3 runs to 13 residues. CDR3 residues: CASGLGGGTEAFF. The CDR3 bases are TGTGCTAGTGGTTTGGGGGGGGGCACTGAAGCTTTCTTT. Using reference TRBV12-5 and TRBJ1-1 for the parts outside the CDR3, the full variable domain is DARVTQTPRHKVTEMGQEVTMRCQPILGHNTVFWYRQTMMQGLELLAYFRNRAPLDDSGMPKDRFSAEMPDATLATLKIQPSEPRDSAVYFCASGLGGGTEAFFGQGTRLTVV.

The table lists this clonotype with many counts. The chain is built from TRBV7-3 and TRBJ1-2; TRBD1 aligns across 12 bases. The germline V gene has CDR1 SGHTA and CDR2 FQGTGA. The CDR3 is 16 residues long. Germline trimming cut 2 bases from V and 6 bases from J; bases unmatched to any gene: 7. The CDR3 DNA follows: TGTGCCAGCAGCTTATACCCGGGACAGGGGGCGAATGGCTACACCTTC. Its protein product is CASSLYPGQGANGYTF.

This clonotype was found a few times. This chain joins TRBV6-1 and TRBJ2-5, with TRBD1 matching over 9 bases. Per germline, CDR1 MNHNS and CDR2 SASEGT. Trimming removed 6 bases from V and 5 bases from J; junction bases left unmatched: 10. The CDR3 is 15 amino acids. CDR3 region: CASSQRDRVRETQYF. The CDR3 DNA sequence: TGTGCCAGCAGCCAACGGGACAGGGTCAGGGAGACCCAGTACTTC.